This TCR beta chain is from a study of molecular identifiers for immune sequencing clone quantification. This clonotype came up a few times. CDR3 length equals 10 residues. Germline loops: CDR1 DFQATT, CDR2 SNEGSKA (reference sequence). Trimming left V 1 base short and J 6 bases short, with 1 base between. One entry per CDR3 protein, called by TCRdb with MiXCR from the PCR reads. The sample includes around 470,000 distinct CDR3 sequences, roughly 25% of them seen just once. The chain is built from TRBV20-1 and TRBJ2-1; D is ambiguous. The receptor was derived from a human donor in good health. Some libraries in this study had Jurkat cell RNA spiked in. Sequencing input: naive CD8+ T cells from blood, with Jurkat cell RNA spiked in. Regarding subset: FACS-sorted CD8+CD4-CCR7+CD45RA+ naive T cells. CDR3 sequence reads: CSARVNEQFF. For the CDR3, the DNA is TGCAGTGCTAGAGTCAATGAGCAGTTCTTC.